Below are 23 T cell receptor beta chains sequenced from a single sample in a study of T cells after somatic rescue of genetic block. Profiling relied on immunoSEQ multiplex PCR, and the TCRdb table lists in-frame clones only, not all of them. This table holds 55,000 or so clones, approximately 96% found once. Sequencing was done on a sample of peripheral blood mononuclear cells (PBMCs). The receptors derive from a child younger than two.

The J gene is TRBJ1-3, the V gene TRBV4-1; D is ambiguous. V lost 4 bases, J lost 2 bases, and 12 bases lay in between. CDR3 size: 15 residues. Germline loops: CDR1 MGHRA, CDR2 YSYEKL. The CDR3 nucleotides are TGCGCCAGCAGCCGTGGAAGGTTTGCTGGAAACACCATATATTTT. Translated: CASSRGRFAGNTIYF.

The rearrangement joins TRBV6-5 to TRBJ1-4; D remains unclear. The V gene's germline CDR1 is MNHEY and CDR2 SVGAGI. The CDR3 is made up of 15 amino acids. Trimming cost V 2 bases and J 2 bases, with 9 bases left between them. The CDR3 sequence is CASSYEGYTNEKLFF. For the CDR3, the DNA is TGTGCCAGCAGTTACGAGGGATACACTAATGAAAAACTGTTTTTT.

The CDR3 here is CASSLQGARTNEKLFF. The DNA of the CDR3 is TGTGCCAGCAGTTTACAGGGGGCGCGGACTAATGAAAAACTGTTTTTT. This chain links TRBV6-5 with TRBJ1-4; 9 bases are a match to TRBD1. There are 16 residues in the CDR3. CDR1 and CDR2 (germline): MNHEY, SVGAGI. The V and J ends lost 4 bases and 2 bases, in that order; junction bases with no gene match: 5.

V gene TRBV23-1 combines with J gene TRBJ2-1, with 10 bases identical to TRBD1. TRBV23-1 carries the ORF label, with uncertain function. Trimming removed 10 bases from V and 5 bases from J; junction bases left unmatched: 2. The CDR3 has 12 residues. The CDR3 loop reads CAIGTGDNEQFF. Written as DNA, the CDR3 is TGCGCCATCGGGACAGGGGACAATGAGCAGTTCTTC.

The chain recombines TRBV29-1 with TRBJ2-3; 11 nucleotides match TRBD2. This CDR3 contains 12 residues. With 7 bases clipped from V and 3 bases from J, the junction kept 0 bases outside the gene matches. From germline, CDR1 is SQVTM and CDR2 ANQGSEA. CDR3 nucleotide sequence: TGCAGCGGGACTAGCGGGACAGATACGCAGTATTTT. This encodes CSGTSGTDTQYF.

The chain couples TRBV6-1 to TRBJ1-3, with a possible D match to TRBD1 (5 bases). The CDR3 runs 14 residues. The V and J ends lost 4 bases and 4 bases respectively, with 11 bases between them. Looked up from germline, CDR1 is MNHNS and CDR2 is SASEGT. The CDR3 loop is CASSGGTQGNTIYF. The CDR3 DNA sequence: TGTGCCAGCAGTGGCGGGACGCAAGGAAACACCATATATTTT.

The CDR3 DNA is TGTGCCAGCAGTTTAGGGACTAGGACTAATGAAAAACTGTTTTTT. This encodes CASSLGTRTNEKLFF. The chain joins TRBV28 to TRBJ1-4; weak D call: TRBD1 (5 bases). Trimming took off 2 bases at V and 2 bases at J, with 9 bases between the two ends. Germline lookup yields CDR1 MDHEN and CDR2 SYDVKM. The CDR3 spans 15 residues.

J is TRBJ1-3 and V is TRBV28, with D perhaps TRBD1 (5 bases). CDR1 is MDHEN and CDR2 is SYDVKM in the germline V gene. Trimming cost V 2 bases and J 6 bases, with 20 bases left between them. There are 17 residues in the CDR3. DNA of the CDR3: TGTGCCAGCAGTTTAATATCCAGGGTCGGTCACCAAAACACCATATATTTT. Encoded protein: CASSLISRVGHQNTIYF. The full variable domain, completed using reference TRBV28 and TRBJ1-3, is DVKVTQSSRYLVKRTGEKVFLECVQDMDHENMFWYRQDPGLGLRLIYFSYDVKMKEKGDIPEGYSVSREKKERFSLILESASTNQTSMYLCASSLISRVGHQNTIYFGEGSWLTVV.

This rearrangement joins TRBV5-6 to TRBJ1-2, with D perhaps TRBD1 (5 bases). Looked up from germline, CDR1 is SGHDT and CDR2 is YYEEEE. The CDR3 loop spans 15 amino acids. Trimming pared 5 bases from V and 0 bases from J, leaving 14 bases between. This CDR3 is CASRPEMGANYGYTF. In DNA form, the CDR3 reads TGTGCCAGCAGACCGGAGATGGGGGCTAACTATGGCTACACCTTC. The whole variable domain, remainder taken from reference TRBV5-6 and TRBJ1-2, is DAGVTQSPTHLIKTRGQQVTLRCSPKSGHDTVSWYQQALGQGPQFIFQYYEEEERQRGNFPDRFSGHQFPNYSSELNVNALLLGDSALYLCASRPEMGANYGYTFGSGTRLTVV.

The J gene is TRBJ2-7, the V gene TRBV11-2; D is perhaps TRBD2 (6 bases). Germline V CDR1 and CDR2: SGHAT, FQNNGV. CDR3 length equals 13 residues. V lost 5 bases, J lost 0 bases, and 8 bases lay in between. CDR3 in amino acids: CASSKGLSYEQYF. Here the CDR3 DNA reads TGTGCCAGCAGCAAGGGACTCTCCTACGAGCAGTACTTC.

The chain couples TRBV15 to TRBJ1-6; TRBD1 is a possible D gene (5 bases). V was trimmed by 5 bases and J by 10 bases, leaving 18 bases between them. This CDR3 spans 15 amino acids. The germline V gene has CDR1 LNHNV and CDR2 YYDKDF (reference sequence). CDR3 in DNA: TGTGCCACCAGCCTCGAGGGCGGGGGGAGATCACCCCTCCACTTT. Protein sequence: CATSLEGGGRSPLHF.

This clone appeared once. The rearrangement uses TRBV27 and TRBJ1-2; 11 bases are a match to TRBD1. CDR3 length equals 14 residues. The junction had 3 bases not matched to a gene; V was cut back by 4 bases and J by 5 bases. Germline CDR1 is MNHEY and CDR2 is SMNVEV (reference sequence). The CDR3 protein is CASSSDRGQYGYTF. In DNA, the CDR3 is TGTGCCAGCAGTTCGGACAGGGGGCAATATGGCTACACCTTC.

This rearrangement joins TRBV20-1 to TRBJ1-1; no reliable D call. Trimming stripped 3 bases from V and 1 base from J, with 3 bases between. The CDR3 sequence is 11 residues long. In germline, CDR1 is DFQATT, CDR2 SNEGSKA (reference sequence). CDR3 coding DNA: TGCAGTGCTAGCGGGAACACTGAAGCTTTCTTT. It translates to CSASGNTEAFF.

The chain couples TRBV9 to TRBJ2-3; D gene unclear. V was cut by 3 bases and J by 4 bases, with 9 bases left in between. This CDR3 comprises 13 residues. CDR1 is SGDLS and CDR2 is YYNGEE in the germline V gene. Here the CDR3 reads CASSDPLADTQYF. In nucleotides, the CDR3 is TGTGCCAGCAGCGACCCCTTAGCAGATACGCAGTATTTT.

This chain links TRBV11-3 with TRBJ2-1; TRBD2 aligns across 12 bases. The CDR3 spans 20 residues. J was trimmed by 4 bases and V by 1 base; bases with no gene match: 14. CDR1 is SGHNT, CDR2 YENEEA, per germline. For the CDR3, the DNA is TGTGCCAGCAGCTTAGGCCCCTCTAGCGGGAGGGCCTCAAAGTACAATGAGCAGTTCTTC. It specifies CASSLGPSSGRASKYNEQFF.

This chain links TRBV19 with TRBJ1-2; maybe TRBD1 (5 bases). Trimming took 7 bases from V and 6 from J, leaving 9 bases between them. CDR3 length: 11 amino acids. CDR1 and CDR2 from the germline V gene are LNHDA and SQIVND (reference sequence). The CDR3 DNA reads TGTGCCAGTACGGCAGGGCATGGCTACACCTTC. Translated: CASTAGHGYTF.

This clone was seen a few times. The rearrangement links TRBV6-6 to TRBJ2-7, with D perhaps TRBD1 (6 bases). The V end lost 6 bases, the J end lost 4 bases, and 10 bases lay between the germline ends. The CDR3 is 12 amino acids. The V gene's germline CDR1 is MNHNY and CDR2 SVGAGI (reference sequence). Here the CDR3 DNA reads TGTGCCAGCAGGTCCAGGGGATACGAGCAGTACTTC. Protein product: CASRSRGYEQYF.

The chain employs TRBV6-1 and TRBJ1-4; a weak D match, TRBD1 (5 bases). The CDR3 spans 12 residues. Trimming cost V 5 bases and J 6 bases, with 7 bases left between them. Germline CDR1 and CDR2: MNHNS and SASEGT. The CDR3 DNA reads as TGTGCCAGCAGTTTGACAGATGAAAAACTGTTTTTT. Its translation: CASSLTDEKLFF.

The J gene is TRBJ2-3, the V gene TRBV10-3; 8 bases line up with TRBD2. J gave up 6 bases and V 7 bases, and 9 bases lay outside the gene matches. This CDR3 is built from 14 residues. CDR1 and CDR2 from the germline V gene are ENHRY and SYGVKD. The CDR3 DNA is TGTGCCATCACCCCCGGGGGGGGTCTGGATACGCAGTATTTT. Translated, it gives CAITPGGGLDTQYF.

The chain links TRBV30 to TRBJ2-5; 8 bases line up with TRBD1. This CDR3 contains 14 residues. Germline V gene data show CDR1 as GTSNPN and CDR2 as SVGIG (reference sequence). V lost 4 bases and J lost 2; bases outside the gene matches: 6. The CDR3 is CAWTLQGVQETQYF. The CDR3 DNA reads TGTGCCTGGACTCTACAGGGGGTTCAAGAGACCCAGTACTTC.

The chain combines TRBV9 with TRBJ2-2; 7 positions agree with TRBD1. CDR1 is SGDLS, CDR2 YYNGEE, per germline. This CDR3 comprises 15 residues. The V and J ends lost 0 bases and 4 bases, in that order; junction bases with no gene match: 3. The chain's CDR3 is CASSVAAGGTGELFF. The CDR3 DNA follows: TGTGCCAGCAGCGTAGCGGCAGGGGGCACCGGGGAGCTGTTTTTT.

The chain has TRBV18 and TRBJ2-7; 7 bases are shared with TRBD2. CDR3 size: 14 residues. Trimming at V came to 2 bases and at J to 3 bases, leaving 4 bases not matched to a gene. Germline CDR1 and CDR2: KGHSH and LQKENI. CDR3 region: CASSPMSGGYEQYF. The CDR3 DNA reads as TGTGCCAGCTCACCAATGTCGGGAGGCTACGAGCAGTACTTC.

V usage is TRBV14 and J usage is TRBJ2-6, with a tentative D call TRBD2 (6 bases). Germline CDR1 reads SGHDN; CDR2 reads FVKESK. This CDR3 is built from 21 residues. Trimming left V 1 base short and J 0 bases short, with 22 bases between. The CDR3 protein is CASSQVIGRAGLFSGANVLTF. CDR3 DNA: TGTGCCAGCAGCCAAGTTATTGGTCGAGCGGGCCTATTCTCTGGGGCCAACGTCCTGACTTTC. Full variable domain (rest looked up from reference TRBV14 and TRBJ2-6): EAGVTQFPSHSVIEKGQTVTLRCDPISGHDNLYWYRRVMGKEIKFLLHFVKESKQDESGMPNNRFLAERTGGTYSTLKVQPAELEDSGVYFCASSQVIGRAGLFSGANVLTFGAGSRLTVL.